Listed here are 17 T cell receptor beta chains from one sample, sequenced in a study of T cell clones after liver transplantation. The assay was immunoSEQ multiplex PCR, and TCRdb's table has in-frame clones only and misses some. The sample has more than 7,500 clones; about 72% are singletons. Source: CD8+ T cells from blood, taken at the 22-month timepoint. Receptor source: a human patient who received a liver transplant. Some of the T cells may derive from the graft donor.

The chain combines TRBV7-9 with TRBJ2-7, with 12 bases matching TRBD1. The CDR3 is 15 residues long. Germline V gives CDR1 SEHNR, CDR2 FQNEAQ (reference sequence). J was trimmed by 7 bases and V by 4 bases; bases with no gene match: 8. For the CDR3, the DNA is TGTGCCAGCAGCTCCCGGGACAGGGGGCCGGGAGAGCAGTACTTC. Protein: CASSSRDRGPGEQYF.

V gene TRBV19 combines with J gene TRBJ2-4; possible D gene TRBD1, 6 bases. Trimming removed 2 bases at V and 2 bases at J, with 7 bases between. Per germline, CDR1 LNHDA and CDR2 SQIVND (reference sequence). The CDR3 runs to 14 residues. As DNA, the CDR3 is TGTGCCAGTAGTATACAGGGGACCAAAAACATTCAGTACTTC. This sequence encodes CASSIQGTKNIQYF.

V is TRBV6-5 and J is TRBJ2-5; 11 positions agree with TRBD2. The CDR3 contains 15 residues. The germline gives CDR1 MNHEY, CDR2 SVGAGI. V was clipped by 5 bases and J by 2 bases; unmatched bases: 4. The CDR3 region has the DNA TGTGCCAGCAGTCTACTAGCGGGGGTTCAAGAGACCCAGTACTTC. Translating it yields CASSLLAGVQETQYF.

The rearrangement joins TRBV29-1 to TRBJ1-2; D uncertain. Germline values: CDR1 SQVTM, CDR2 ANQGSEA. CDR3 size: 10 residues. V lost 5 bases, J lost 8 bases, and 9 bases lay in between. CDR3 in DNA: TGCAGCGTTATCGGGAAAGGCTACACCTTC. Encoded protein: CSVIGKGYTF.

The CDR3 sequence: CASQEGHNPYGYTF. The CDR3 DNA reads as TGTGCCAGCCAGGAGGGGCACAACCCCTATGGCTACACCTTC. The gene calls are TRBV7-9 and TRBJ1-2, with D possibly being TRBD1 (5 bases). Trimming left V 8 bases short and J 4 bases short, with 17 bases between. The CDR3 extends over 14 amino acids. Germline V gene data show CDR1 as SEHNR and CDR2 as FQNEAQ (reference sequence).

DNA for the CDR3: TGTGCCAGCAGTTACTCGATGGCAGGGTATGGCTACACCTTC. Encoded protein: CASSYSMAGYGYTF. The chain combines TRBV6-5 with TRBJ1-2; D is perhaps TRBD1 (5 bases). V was clipped by 0 bases and J by 5 bases, with 10 bases between them. Germline values: CDR1 MNHEY, CDR2 SVGAGI. The CDR3 loop spans 14 amino acids.

The rearrangement links TRBV10-3 to TRBJ2-1, with a tentative D call TRBD2 (6 bases). There are 16 residues in the CDR3. In germline, CDR1 is ENHRY, CDR2 SYGVKD. Trimming stripped 5 bases from V and 9 bases from J, with 23 bases between. For the CDR3, the DNA is TGTGCCATCAGTAGCCCGGAGACTAGAGGCAGCACTGAGCAGTTCTTC. This translates into CAISSPETRGSTEQFF.

The chain combines TRBV4-1 with TRBJ1-1; D is unclear. This CDR3 comprises 15 residues. Trimming removed 1 base at V and 3 bases at J, with 12 bases between. Germline CDR1 is MGHRA and CDR2 is YSYEKL. CDR3 sequence reads: CASSQVSVPDTEAFF. The CDR3 region has the DNA TGCGCCAGCAGCCAAGTGAGCGTCCCCGACACTGAAGCTTTCTTT.

The rearrangement joins TRBV29-1 to TRBJ1-2, with 7 bases identical to TRBD1. The V gene end was trimmed by 6 bases and the J gene end by 4 bases; junction bases not matched to a gene: 14. The CDR3 loop spans 15 amino acids. CDR1 is SQVTM, CDR2 ANQGSEA, per germline. DNA of the CDR3: TGCAGCGTCGAGGTGGACAGGACTGCTTTCTATGGCTACACCTTC. Its protein is CSVEVDRTAFYGYTF.

The chain carries TRBV29-1 and TRBJ2-2, with D unresolved. Germline loops: CDR1 SQVTM, CDR2 ANQGSEA. V was clipped by 1 base and J by 3 bases, with 12 bases between them. The CDR3 contains 15 residues. The CDR3, as DNA: TGCAGCGTTGAAGTAAAAAACTCATACACCGGGGAGCTGTTTTTT. Protein product: CSVEVKNSYTGELFF.

The genes are TRBV7-9 and TRBJ2-7; D remains unclear. CDR3 size: 12 residues. Germline CDR1 SEHNR, CDR2 FQNEAQ (reference sequence). The V gene lost 3 bases and the J gene lost 4 bases, with 7 bases spanning the gap. The CDR3 DNA follows: TGTGCCAGCAGCTTGCCTCAGTACGAGCAGTACTTC. It translates to CASSLPQYEQYF. Using reference TRBV7-9 and TRBJ2-7 for the parts outside the CDR3, the full variable domain is DTGVSQNPRHKITKRGQNVTFRCDPISEHNRLYWYRQTLGQGPEFLTYFQNEAQLEKSRLLSDRFSAERPKGSFSTLEIQRTEQGDSAMYLCASSLPQYEQYFGPGTRLTVT.

V gene TRBV19 combines with J gene TRBJ2-7, with a possible D match to TRBD2 (6 bases). CDR3 size: 13 residues. V lost 3 bases to trimming and J lost 6 bases, with 12 bases between them. Per germline, CDR1 LNHDA and CDR2 SQIVND (reference sequence). The CDR3 protein is CASSIFWGGEQYF. The CDR3 DNA reads as TGTGCCAGTAGTATCTTTTGGGGAGGCGAGCAGTACTTC.

The chain couples TRBV28 to TRBJ1-6; the match to TRBD1 covers 9 bases. Germline assignment: CDR1 MDHEN and CDR2 SYDVKM. The CDR3 spans 14 residues. After removal of 2 bases from V and 9 bases from J, the junction contained 2 bases not matched to a gene. CDR3 region: CASSLRTGVSPLHF. In nucleotides, the CDR3 is TGTGCCAGCAGTTTACGGACAGGGGTTTCACCCCTCCACTTT.

The chain's CDR3 is CASSFGQSSYEQYF. The CDR3 coding sequence is TGTGCCAGCAGCTTCGGACAGAGCTCCTACGAGCAGTACTTC. The chain uses TRBV5-5 and TRBJ2-7, with D maybe TRBD1 (6 bases). V lost 2 bases to trimming and J lost 0 bases, with 9 bases between them. CDR1 SGHKS and CDR2 YYEKEE come from the germline V gene (reference sequence). The CDR3 has 14 residues.

The genes are TRBV7-9 and TRBJ2-3; 8 nucleotides align to TRBD1. The CDR3 length is 16 residues. J lost 1 base, V lost 5 bases, and 8 bases had no gene match. Germline V lookup: CDR1 SEHNR, CDR2 FQNEAQ (reference sequence). In DNA, the CDR3 is TGTGCCAGCAGCCCGATCTTGGGACAGGGCACAGATACGCAGTATTTT. This sequence encodes CASSPILGQGTDTQYF.

With respect to this clone: Compared with germline, one end of the junction differs, possibly owing to a read error. CDR3 coding DNA: TGTGCCAGCAGCTTAATGAGGTACACTGAGCAGTTCTTC. Amino acid sequence: CASSLMRYTEQFF. The chain recombines TRBV7-6 with TRBJ2-1; D unresolved. This CDR3 spans 13 amino acids. Germline lookup yields CDR1 SGHVS and CDR2 FNYEAQ.

The chain links TRBV6-5 to TRBJ2-7; D not resolved. V lost 0 bases and J lost 5, with 8 bases in between. The CDR3 totals 13 residues. Germline loops: CDR1 MNHEY, CDR2 SVGAGI. CDR3 protein: CASSYSNGHEQYF. DNA for the CDR3: TGTGCCAGCAGTTACTCGAACGGCCACGAGCAGTACTTC.